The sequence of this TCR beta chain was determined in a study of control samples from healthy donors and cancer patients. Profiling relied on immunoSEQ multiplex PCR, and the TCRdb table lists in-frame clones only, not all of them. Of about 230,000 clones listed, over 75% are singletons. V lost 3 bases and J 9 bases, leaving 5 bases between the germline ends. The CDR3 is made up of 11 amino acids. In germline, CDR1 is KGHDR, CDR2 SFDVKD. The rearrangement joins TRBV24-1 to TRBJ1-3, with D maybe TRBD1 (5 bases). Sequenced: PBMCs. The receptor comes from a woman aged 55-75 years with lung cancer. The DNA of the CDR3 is TGTGCCACCAGTGATGGGACCACCATATATTTT. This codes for CATSDGTTIYF.